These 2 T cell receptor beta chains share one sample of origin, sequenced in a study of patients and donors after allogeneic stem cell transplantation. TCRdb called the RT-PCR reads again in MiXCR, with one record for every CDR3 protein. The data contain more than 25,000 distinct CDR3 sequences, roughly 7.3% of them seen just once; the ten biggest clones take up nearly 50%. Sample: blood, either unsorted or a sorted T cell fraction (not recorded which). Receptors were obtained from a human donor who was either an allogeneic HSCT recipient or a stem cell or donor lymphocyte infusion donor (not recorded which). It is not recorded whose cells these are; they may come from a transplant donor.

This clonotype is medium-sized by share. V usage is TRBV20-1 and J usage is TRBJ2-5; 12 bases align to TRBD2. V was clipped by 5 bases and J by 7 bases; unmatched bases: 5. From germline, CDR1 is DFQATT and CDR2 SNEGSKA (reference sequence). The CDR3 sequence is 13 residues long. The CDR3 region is CSARTSGVLTQYF. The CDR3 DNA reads TGCAGTGCTCGGACTAGCGGGGTCCTGACCCAGTACTTC.

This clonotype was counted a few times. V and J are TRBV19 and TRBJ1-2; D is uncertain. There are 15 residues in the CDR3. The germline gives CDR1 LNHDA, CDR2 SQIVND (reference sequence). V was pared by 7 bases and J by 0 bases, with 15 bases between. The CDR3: CASTPAGPTNYGYTF. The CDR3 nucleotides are TGTGCCAGTACCCCGGCCGGGCCTACTAACTATGGCTACACCTTC. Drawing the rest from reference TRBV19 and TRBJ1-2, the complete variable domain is DGGITQSPKYLFRKEGQNVTLSCEQNLNHDAMYWYRQDPGQGLRLIYYSQIVNDFQKGDIAEGYSVSREKKESFPLTVTSAQKNPTAFYLCASTPAGPTNYGYTFGSGTRLTVV.